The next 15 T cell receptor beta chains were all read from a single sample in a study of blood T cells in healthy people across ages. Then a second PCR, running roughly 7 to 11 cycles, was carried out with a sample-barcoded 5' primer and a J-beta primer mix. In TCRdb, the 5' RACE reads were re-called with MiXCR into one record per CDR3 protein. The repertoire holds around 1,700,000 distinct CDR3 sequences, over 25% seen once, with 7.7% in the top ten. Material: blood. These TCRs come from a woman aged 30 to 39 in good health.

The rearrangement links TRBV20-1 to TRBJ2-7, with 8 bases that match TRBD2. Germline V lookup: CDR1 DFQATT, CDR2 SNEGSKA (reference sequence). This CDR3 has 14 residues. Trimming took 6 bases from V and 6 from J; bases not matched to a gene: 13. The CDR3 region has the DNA TGCAGTGCAGCAATACCGGGGGGGCCTCGCGAGCAGTACTTC. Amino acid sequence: CSAAIPGGPREQYF.

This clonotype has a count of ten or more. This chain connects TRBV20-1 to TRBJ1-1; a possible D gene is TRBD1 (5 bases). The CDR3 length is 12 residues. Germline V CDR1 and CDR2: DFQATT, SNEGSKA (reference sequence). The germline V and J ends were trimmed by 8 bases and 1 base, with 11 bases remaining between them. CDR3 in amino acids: CSPWGRNTEAFF. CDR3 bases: TGCAGTCCATGGGGCAGGAACACTGAAGCTTTCTTT.

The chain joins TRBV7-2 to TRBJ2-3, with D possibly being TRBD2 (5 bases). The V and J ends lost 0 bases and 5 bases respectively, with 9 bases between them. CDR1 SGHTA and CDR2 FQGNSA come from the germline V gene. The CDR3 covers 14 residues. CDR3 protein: CASSLAGAIDTQYF. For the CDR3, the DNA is TGTGCCAGCAGCTTAGCGGGAGCGATAGATACGCAGTATTTT.

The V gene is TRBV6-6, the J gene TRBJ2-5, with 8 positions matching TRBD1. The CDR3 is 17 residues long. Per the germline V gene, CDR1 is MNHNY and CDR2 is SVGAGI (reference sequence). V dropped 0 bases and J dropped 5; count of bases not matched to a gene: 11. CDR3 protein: CASSYSLRTGTRETQYF. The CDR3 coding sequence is TGTGCCAGCAGTTACTCGTTGAGGACAGGGACGAGGGAGACCCAGTACTTC.

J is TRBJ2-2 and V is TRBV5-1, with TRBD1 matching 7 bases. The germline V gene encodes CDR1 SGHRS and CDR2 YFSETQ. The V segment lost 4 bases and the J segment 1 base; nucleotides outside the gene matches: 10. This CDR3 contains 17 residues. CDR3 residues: CASSLTTGTENTGELFF. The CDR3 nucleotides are TGCGCCAGCAGCCTAACTACCGGGACAGAGAACACCGGGGAGCTGTTTTTT.

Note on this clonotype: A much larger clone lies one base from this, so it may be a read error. The CDR3 DNA reads TGTGCCAGCAGTTTATCAGGCCCGCAGTCCCTTGGCTGCACCTTC. Translating gives CASSLSGPQSLGCTF. This sequence joins TRBV27 and TRBJ1-2; D is unclear. The CDR3 runs 15 residues. Germline lookup yields CDR1 MNHEY and CDR2 SMNVEV (reference sequence).

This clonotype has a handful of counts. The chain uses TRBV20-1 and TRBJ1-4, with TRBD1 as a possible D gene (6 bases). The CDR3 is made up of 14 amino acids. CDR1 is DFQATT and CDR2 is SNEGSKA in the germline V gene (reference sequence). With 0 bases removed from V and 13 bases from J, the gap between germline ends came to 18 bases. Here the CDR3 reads CSARDDRRGEGLFF. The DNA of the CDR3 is TGCAGTGCTAGAGATGACAGGAGGGGTGAGGGACTGTTTTTT.

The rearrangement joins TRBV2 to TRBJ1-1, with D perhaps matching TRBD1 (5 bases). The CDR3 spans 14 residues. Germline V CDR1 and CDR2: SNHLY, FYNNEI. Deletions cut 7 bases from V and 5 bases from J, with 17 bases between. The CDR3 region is CASMHQGGGTEAFF. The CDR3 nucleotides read TGTGCCAGCATGCACCAGGGTGGAGGGACTGAAGCTTTCTTT.

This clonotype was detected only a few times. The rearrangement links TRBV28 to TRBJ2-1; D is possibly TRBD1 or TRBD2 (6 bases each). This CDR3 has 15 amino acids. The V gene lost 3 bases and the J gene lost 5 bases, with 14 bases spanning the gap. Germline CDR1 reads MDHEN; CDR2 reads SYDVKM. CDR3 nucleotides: TGTGCCAGCAGTTTGTGGGGGGCGCCGGACAATGAGCAGTTCTTC. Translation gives CASSLWGAPDNEQFF.

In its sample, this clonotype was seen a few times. The CDR3 DNA reads TGTGCCAGCAGCGCCCGGGGGGATGGAAACACCATATATTTT. It yields the protein CASSARGDGNTIYF. The rearrangement links TRBV9 to TRBJ1-3; possible D gene TRBD1, 5 bases. Germline CDR1 SGDLS, CDR2 YYNGEE. Deletions cut 3 bases from V and 3 bases from J, with 10 bases between. This CDR3 contains 14 residues.

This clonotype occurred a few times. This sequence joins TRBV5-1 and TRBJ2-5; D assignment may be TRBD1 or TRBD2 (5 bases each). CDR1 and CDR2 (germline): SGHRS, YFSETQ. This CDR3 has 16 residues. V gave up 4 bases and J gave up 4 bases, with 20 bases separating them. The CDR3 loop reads CASSGPGTATGETQYF. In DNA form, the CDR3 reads TGCGCCAGCAGCGGACCCGGGACCGCCACCGGAGAGACCCAGTACTTC. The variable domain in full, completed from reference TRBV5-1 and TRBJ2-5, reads KAGVTQTPRYLIKTRGQQVTLSCSPISGHRSVSWYQQTPGQGLQFLFEYFSETQRNKGNFPGRFSGRQFSNSRSEMNVSTLELGDSALYLCASSGPGTATGETQYFGPGTRLLVL.

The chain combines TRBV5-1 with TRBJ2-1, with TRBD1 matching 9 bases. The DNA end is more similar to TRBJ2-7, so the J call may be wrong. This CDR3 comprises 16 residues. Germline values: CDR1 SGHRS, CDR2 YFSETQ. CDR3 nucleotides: TGCGCCAGCAGTGTACAGACGGGACAGGGCTACAATGAGCAGTACTTC. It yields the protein CASSVQTGQGYNEQYF.

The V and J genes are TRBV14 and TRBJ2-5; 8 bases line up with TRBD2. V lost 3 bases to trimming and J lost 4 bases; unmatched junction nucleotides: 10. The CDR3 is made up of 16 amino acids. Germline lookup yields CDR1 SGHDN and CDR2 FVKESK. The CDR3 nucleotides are TGTGCCAGCAGCCACCGGAGCGGGGGTCCTCCAGAGACCCAGTACTTC. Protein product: CASSHRSGGPPETQYF. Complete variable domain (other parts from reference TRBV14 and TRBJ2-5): EAGVTQFPSHSVIEKGQTVTLRCDPISGHDNLYWYRRVMGKEIKFLLHFVKESKQDESGMPNNRFLAERTGGTYSTLKVQPAELEDSGVYFCASSHRSGGPPETQYFGPGTRLLVL.

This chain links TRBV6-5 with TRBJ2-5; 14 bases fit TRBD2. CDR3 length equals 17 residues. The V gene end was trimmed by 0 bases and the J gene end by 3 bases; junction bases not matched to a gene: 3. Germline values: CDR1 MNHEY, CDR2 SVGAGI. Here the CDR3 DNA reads TGTGCCAGCAGTTACTCCGGGACTAGCGGGAGAAAAGAGACCCAGTACTTC. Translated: CASSYSGTSGRKETQYF.

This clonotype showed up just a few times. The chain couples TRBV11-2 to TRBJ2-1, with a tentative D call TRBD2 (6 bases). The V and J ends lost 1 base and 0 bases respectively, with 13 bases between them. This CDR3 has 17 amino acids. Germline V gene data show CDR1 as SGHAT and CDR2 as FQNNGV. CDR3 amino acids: CASSLVIAVGSYNEQFF. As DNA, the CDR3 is TGTGCCAGCAGCTTAGTCATAGCGGTGGGCTCCTACAATGAGCAGTTCTTC.